A single sample gave rise to the 19 T cell receptor beta chains below, sequenced in a study of human T cells and chemical hapten exposure. MiXCR, run by TCRdb on the RACE reads, gives a single entry per CDR3 protein. Of around 120,000 distinct CDR3 sequences in the sample, roughly 14% were seen once. Time point given: pre-sensitization, week 0. Treatment meaning: therapeutic diphenylcyclopropenone sensitization with weekly scalp DPC. The sequences come from whole blood, collected in connection with sensitization to the hapten diphenylcyclopropenone (DPC). Source of these receptors: a woman aged 18-29 years with alopecia areata. Some clones in this sample may be carry-over from other donors' samples.

This clonotype occurred a few times. The chain joins TRBV6-4 to TRBJ1-5; tentative D call: TRBD1 (6 bases). The CDR3 extends over 13 amino acids. V was clipped by 7 bases and J by 3 bases, with 10 bases between them. Germline lookup yields CDR1 MRHNA and CDR2 SNTAGT. DNA for the CDR3: TGTGCCAGCAATGGACAGATCAATCAGCCCCAGCATTTT. This encodes CASNGQINQPQHF.

The chain recombines TRBV6-2 or TRBV6-3 with TRBJ1-1; 8 bases are a match to TRBD1. From germline, CDR1 is MNHEY and CDR2 SVGEGT. V dropped 3 bases and J dropped 10; count of bases not matched to a gene: 10. The CDR3 extends over 14 amino acids. DNA of the CDR3: TGTGCCAGCAGTTATCCTGTGACAGGGGCGGCAGCTTTCTTT. Its protein product is CASSYPVTGAAAFF.

The rearrangement uses TRBV18 and TRBJ1-5; tentative D call: TRBD1 (6 bases). CDR1 and CDR2 from the germline V gene are KGHSH and LQKENI. V lost 4 bases to trimming and J lost 5 bases, with 9 bases between them. The CDR3 extends over 13 amino acids. CDR3 amino acids: CASSRTDYQPQHF. The CDR3 DNA is TGTGCCAGCTCACGGACAGACTATCAGCCCCAGCATTTT.

In this sample, this clonotype turned up a few times. The chain has TRBV18 and TRBJ1-2; D not resolved. The CDR3 spans 14 residues. V lost 2 bases to trimming and J lost 4 bases, with 11 bases between them. Germline V CDR1 and CDR2: KGHSH, LQKENI. The CDR3 loop is CASSPDGNPYGYTF. The CDR3 DNA follows: TGTGCCAGCTCACCAGACGGAAACCCCTATGGCTACACCTTC.

In this sample, this clonotype turned up many times. The V and J genes are TRBV3-1 and TRBJ2-3, with TRBD2 matching over 8 bases. Germline loops: CDR1 LGHDT, CDR2 YNNKEL (reference sequence). After removal of 1 base from V and 6 bases from J, the junction contained 0 bases not matched to a gene. The CDR3 consists of 13 residues. This chain's CDR3 is CASSQGLADTQYF. CDR3 nucleotides: TGTGCCAGCAGCCAAGGACTAGCGGATACGCAGTATTTT.

This clonotype was seen a few times. J is TRBJ2-3 and V is TRBV9; 10 bases fit TRBD2. The CDR3 extends over 16 amino acids. CDR1 is SGDLS and CDR2 is YYNGEE in the germline V gene. J gave up 6 bases and V 0 bases, and 7 bases lay outside the gene matches. CDR3 protein: CASSVGTSGSKDTQYF. The CDR3 region has the DNA TGTGCCAGCAGCGTAGGGACTAGCGGTTCCAAGGATACGCAGTATTTT. Complete variable domain (other parts from reference TRBV9 and TRBJ2-3): DSGVTQTPKHLITATGQRVTLRCSPRSGDLSVYWYQQSLDQGLQFLIQYYNGEERAKGNILERFSAQQFPDLHSELNLSSLELGDSALYFCASSVGTSGSKDTQYFGPGTRLTVL.

The V call is TRBV7-9, the J call TRBJ1-2, with 7 bases that match TRBD1. Germline loops: CDR1 SEHNR, CDR2 FQNEAQ (reference sequence). This CDR3 contains 15 residues. The junction had 9 bases not matched to a gene; V was cut back by 5 bases and J by 3 bases. CDR3 nucleotides: TGTGCCAGCAGCAATGACAGGGTATTTCACTATGGCTACACCTTC. This encodes CASSNDRVFHYGYTF.

This clonotype was seen only a few times. V is TRBV6-6 and J is TRBJ1-1; possible D gene TRBD1, 5 bases. This CDR3 is built from 13 residues. Trimming left V 6 bases short and J 5 bases short, with 13 bases between. From germline, CDR1 is MNHNY and CDR2 SVGAGI (reference sequence). The CDR3 here is CASSRLGTTEAFF. CDR3 coding DNA: TGTGCCAGCAGCCGCTTGGGGACTACTGAAGCTTTCTTT.

The genes are TRBV10-1 and TRBJ2-5, with 10 nucleotides matching TRBD2. Trimming at V came to 0 bases and at J to 3 bases, leaving 7 bases not matched to a gene. Per germline, CDR1 WNHNN and CDR2 SYGVQD (reference sequence). The CDR3 is 17 amino acids. The CDR3 region has the DNA TGCGCCAGCAGTGAGTCGAGGCTAGCGGGGGAAAAAGAGACCCAGTACTTC. Its translation is CASSESRLAGEKETQYF.

J is TRBJ1-3 and V is TRBV6-2 or TRBV6-3; no firm D call. Trimming left V 6 bases short and J 0 bases short, with 9 bases between. Looked up from germline, CDR1 is MNHEY and CDR2 is SVGEGT. The CDR3 sequence is 14 residues long. Here the CDR3 reads CASSSGFSGNTIYF. The CDR3 bases are TGTGCCAGCAGCTCCGGCTTCTCTGGAAACACCATATATTTT.

The chain carries TRBV5-6 and TRBJ2-3; no clear D. This CDR3 region has 15 residues. From germline, CDR1 is SGHDT and CDR2 YYEEEE. With 0 bases removed from V and 3 bases from J, the gap between germline ends came to 11 bases. The CDR3 region has the DNA TGTGCCAGCAGCTTGGACCAGCTGTATACAGATACGCAGTATTTT. Translation gives CASSLDQLYTDTQYF.

This clonotype was counted ten times or more. The CDR3 DNA sequence: TGTGCCAGCAGTTTCCCGACTAGCGGGGGGAGACAGGATACGCAGTATTTT. It yields the protein CASSFPTSGGRQDTQYF. This chain links TRBV28 with TRBJ2-3, with 13 bases lining up with TRBD2. V lost 3 bases and J lost 6; bases outside the gene matches: 9. CDR1 is MDHEN and CDR2 is SYDVKM in the germline V gene. This CDR3 is 17 amino acids long.

In its sample, this clonotype was seen a few times. As DNA, the CDR3 is TGTGCCAGCAGTGAGTACGAGCAGTACTTC. It translates to CASSEYEQYF. The J gene is TRBJ2-7, the V gene TRBV28; the D is unclear. V was pared by 5 bases and J by 4 bases, with 3 bases between. The germline gives CDR1 MDHEN, CDR2 SYDVKM. This CDR3 has 10 residues.

There are a few counts of this clonotype. This rearrangement joins TRBV6-4 to TRBJ2-6; D tentatively reads TRBD1 or TRBD2 (5 bases each). V was pared by 3 bases and J by 2 bases, with 5 bases between. This CDR3 spans 14 amino acids. Germline V gene lookup returns CDR1 MRHNA and CDR2 SNTAGT. In DNA form, the CDR3 reads TGTGCCAGCAGTGAGGGGGCTGGGGCCAACGTCCTGACTTTC. It specifies CASSEGAGANVLTF.

The rearrangement links TRBV18 to TRBJ2-4; D is perhaps TRBD1 or TRBD2 (6 bases each). This CDR3 spans 16 amino acids. Trimming pared 0 bases from V and 5 bases from J, leaving 14 bases between. Looked up from germline, CDR1 is KGHSH and CDR2 is LQKENI. The CDR3 protein is CASSPPGRGPENIQYF. DNA for the CDR3: TGTGCCAGCTCACCACCGGGACGGGGGCCGGAAAACATTCAGTACTTC.

This chain links TRBV9 with TRBJ2-3; 9 nucleotides match TRBD2. Germline CDR1 reads SGDLS; CDR2 reads YYNGEE. This CDR3 region has 20 residues. The V gene end was trimmed by 0 bases and the J gene end by 1 base; junction bases not matched to a gene: 15. CDR3 sequence (DNA): TGTGCCAGCAGCGTAGAGTTCCGGACTAGCGCCACCGGTGGCACAGATACGCAGTATTTT. Its translation: CASSVEFRTSATGGTDTQYF. Full variable domain (rest looked up from reference TRBV9 and TRBJ2-3): DSGVTQTPKHLITATGQRVTLRCSPRSGDLSVYWYQQSLDQGLQFLIQYYNGEERAKGNILERFSAQQFPDLHSELNLSSLELGDSALYFCASSVEFRTSATGGTDTQYFGPGTRLTVL.

This clonotype turned up a few times. The CDR3 sequence is CASSQSWASGGALNEQFF. The CDR3 coding sequence is TGTGCCAGCAGTCAATCATGGGCTAGCGGGGGGGCGTTGAATGAGCAGTTCTTC. The chain is built from TRBV25-1 and TRBJ2-1; 12 bases agree with TRBD2. The CDR3 is made up of 18 amino acids. V lost 5 bases and J lost 7; bases outside the gene matches: 15. Germline CDR1 MGHDK, CDR2 SYGVNS.

In this sample, this clonotype turned up a few times. This chain uses TRBV18 with TRBJ2-5; 7 positions agree with TRBD1. The CDR3 consists of 14 residues. The germline CDR1 and CDR2 sequences are KGHSH and LQKENI. V shed 5 bases, J shed 2 bases, and the junction held 5 bases outside the gene matches. The CDR3 coding sequence is TGTGCCAGCTCAATTCGGACAGGACAAGAGACCCAGTACTTC. It codes for CASSIRTGQETQYF.

This clonotype was counted a few times. The chain is built from TRBV7-9 and TRBJ1-5; D perhaps matches TRBD1 (5 bases). V gave up 0 bases and J gave up 15 bases, with 12 bases separating them. The CDR3 is made up of 12 amino acids. Germline V lookup: CDR1 SEHNR, CDR2 FQNEAQ (reference sequence). CDR3 sequence reads: CASSLALGQLHF. The CDR3 nucleotides read TGTGCCAGCAGCTTAGCCCTCGGACAACTGCATTTT.